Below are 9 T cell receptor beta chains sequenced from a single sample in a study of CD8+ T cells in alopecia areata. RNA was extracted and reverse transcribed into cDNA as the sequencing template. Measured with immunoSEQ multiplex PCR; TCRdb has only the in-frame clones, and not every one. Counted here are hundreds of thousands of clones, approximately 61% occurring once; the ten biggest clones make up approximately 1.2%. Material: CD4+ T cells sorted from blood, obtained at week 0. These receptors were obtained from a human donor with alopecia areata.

CDR3 bases: TGTGCCAGCAGCCCCCGGCAGGCCCCCTACGAGCAGTACTTC. It translates to CASSPRQAPYEQYF. This rearrangement joins TRBV2 to TRBJ2-7, with unresolved D. Trimming removed 6 bases from V and 2 bases from J, with 14 bases in between. This CDR3 region has 14 residues. CDR1 is SNHLY and CDR2 is FYNNEI in the germline V gene.

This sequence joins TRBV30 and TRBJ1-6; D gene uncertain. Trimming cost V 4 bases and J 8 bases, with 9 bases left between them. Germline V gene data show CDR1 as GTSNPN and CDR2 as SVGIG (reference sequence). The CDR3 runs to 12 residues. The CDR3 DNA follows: TGTGCCTGGAAGGCCTGGGATTCACCCCTCCACTTT. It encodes CAWKAWDSPLHF.

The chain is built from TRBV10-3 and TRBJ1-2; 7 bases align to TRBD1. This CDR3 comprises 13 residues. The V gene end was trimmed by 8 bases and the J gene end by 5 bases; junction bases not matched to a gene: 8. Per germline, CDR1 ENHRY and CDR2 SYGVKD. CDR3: CAIAQGQPYGYTF. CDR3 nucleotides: TGTGCCATCGCCCAGGGACAGCCTTATGGCTACACCTTC.

In DNA, the CDR3 is TGTGCCAGCAGTTTACTCCCGAACACTGAAGCTTTCTTT. Protein: CASSLLPNTEAFF. The genes are TRBV27 and TRBJ1-1; D remains ambiguous. Germline CDR1 MNHEY, CDR2 SMNVEV (reference sequence). V dropped 2 bases and J dropped 1 base, with 5 bases sitting between them. The CDR3 loop spans 13 amino acids.

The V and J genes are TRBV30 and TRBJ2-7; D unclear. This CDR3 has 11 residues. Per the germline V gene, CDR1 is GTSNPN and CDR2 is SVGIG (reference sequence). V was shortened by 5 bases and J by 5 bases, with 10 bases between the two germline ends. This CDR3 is CAWSARNEQYF. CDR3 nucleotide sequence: TGTGCCTGGTCGGCTAGGAACGAGCAGTACTTC.

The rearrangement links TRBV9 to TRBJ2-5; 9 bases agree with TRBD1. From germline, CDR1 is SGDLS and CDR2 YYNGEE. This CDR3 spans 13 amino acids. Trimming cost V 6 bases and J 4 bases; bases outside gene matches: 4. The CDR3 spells CASKGQGAETQYF. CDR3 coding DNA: TGTGCCAGCAAGGGACAGGGTGCAGAGACCCAGTACTTC.

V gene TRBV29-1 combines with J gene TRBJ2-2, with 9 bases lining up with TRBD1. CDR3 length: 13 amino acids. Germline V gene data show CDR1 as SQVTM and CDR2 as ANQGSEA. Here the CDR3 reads CSVRTGVHGELFF. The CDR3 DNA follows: TGCAGTGTCAGGACAGGGGTACACGGGGAGCTGTTTTTT.

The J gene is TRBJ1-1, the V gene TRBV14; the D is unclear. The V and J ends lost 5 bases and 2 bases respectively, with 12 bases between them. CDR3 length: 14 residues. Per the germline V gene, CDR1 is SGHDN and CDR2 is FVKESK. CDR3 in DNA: TGTGCCAGCAGCTACAACAGCCGTAACACTGAAGCTTTCTTT. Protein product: CASSYNSRNTEAFF.

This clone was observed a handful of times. CDR3 DNA: TGTGCCAGCAGCCCCGTGGGGGCAGGGGGCCAGCCCCAGCATTTT. Translated, it gives CASSPVGAGGQPQHF. The V gene is TRBV7-9, the J gene TRBJ1-5, with 8 bases matching TRBD1. The germline V gene encodes CDR1 SEHNR and CDR2 FQNEAQ (reference sequence). The junction had 10 bases not matched to a gene; V was cut back by 5 bases and J by 7 bases. The CDR3 contains 15 residues.